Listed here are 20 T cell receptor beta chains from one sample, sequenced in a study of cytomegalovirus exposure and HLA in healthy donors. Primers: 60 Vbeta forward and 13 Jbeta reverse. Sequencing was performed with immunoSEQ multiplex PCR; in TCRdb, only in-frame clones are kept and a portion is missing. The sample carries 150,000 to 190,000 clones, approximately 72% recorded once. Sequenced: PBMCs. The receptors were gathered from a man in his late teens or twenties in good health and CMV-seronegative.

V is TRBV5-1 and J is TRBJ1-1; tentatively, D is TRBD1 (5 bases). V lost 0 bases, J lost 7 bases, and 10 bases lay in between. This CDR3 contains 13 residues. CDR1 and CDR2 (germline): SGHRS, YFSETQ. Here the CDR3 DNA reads TGCGCCAGCAGCTTGGCTGGGGCCCTTGAAGCTTTCTTT. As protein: CASSLAGALEAFF.

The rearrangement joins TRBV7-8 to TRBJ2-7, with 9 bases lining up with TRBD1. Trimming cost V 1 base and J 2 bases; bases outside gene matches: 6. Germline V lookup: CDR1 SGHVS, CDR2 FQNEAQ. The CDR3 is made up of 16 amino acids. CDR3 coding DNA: TGTGCCAGCAGCTTAGGTACCGGACAGGGGCCCTACGAGCAGTACTTC. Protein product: CASSLGTGQGPYEQYF.

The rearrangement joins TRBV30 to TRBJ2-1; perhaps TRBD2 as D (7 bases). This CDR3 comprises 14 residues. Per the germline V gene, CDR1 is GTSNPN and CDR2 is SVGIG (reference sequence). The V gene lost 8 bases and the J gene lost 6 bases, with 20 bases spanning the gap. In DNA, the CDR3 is TGTGCCAGGGGGGAGAAGGGAGGGATCAATGAGCAGTTCTTC. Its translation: CARGEKGGINEQFF.

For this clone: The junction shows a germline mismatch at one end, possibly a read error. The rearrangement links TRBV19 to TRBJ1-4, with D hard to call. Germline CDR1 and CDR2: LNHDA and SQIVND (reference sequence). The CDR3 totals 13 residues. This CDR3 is CASRIAINEKLFF. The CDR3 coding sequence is TGTGCCAGTAGGATAGCTATTAATGAAAAACTGTTTTTT. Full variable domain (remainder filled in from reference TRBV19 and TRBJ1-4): DGGITQSPKYLFRKEGQNVTLSCEQNLNHDAMYWYRQDPGQGLRLIYYSQIVNDFQKGDIAEGYSVSREKKESFPLTVTSAQKNPTAFYLCASRIAINEKLFFGSGTQLSVL.

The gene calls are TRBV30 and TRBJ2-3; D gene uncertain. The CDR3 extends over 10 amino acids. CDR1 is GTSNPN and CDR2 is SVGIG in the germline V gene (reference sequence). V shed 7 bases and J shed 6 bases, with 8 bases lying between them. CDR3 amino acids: CASSRDTQYF. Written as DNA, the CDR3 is TGTGCCTCATCCCGGGATACGCAGTATTTT. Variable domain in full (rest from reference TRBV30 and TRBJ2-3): SQTIHQWPATLVQPVGSPLSLECTVEGTSNPNLYWYRQAAGRGLQLLFYSVGIGQISSEVPQNLSASRPQDRQFILSSKKLLLSDSGFYLCASSRDTQYFGPGTRLTVL.

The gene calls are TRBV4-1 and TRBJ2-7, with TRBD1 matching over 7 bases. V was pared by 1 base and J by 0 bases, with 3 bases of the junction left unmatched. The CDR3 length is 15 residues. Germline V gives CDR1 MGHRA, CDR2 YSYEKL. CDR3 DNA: TGCGCCAGCAGCCAAGTAAGGGACAGCTCCTACGAGCAGTACTTC. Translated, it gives CASSQVRDSSYEQYF.

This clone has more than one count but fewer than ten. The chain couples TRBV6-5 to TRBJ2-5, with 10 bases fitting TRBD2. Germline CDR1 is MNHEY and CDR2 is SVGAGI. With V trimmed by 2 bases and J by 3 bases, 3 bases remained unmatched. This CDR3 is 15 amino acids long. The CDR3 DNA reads TGTGCCAGCAGTTACGGAGCGGGAGGGGAAGAGACCCAGTACTTC. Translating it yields CASSYGAGGEETQYF.

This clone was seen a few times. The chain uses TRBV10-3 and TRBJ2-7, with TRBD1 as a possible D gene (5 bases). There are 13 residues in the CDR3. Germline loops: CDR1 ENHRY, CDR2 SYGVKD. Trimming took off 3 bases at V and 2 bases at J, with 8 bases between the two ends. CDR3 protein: CAISEGATYEQYF. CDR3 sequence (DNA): TGTGCCATCAGTGAAGGGGCCACCTACGAGCAGTACTTC.

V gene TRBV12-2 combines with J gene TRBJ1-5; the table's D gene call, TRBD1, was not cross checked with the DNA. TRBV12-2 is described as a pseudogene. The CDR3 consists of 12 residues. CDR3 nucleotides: TGTGCAAGTCGCCCTCGGACAGGGATAAAGCATTTT. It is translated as CASRPRTGIKHF.

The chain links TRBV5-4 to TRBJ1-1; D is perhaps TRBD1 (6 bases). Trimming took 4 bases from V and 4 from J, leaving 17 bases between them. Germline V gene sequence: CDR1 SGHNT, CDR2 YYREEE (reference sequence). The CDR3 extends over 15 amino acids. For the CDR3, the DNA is TGTGCCAGCAGCCGTTTACAGGGAGAGGGCACTGAAGCTTTCTTT. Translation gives CASSRLQGEGTEAFF. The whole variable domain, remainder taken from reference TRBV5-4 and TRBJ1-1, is ETGVTQSPTHLIKTRGQQVTLRCSSQSGHNTVSWYQQALGQGPQFIFQYYREEENGRGNFPPRFSGLQFPNYSSELNVNALELDDSALYLCASSRLQGEGTEAFFGQGTRLTVV.

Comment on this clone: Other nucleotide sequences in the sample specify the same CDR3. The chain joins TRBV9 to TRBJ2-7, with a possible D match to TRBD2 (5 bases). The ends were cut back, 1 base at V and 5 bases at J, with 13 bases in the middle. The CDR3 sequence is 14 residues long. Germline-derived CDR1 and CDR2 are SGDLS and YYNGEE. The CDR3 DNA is TGTGCCAGCAGCGTATCGGGGAAGGCCGACGAGCAGTACTTC. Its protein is CASSVSGKADEQYF.

CDR3 amino acids: CASTMGQGREKLFF. As DNA, the CDR3 is TGTGCCAGCACCATGGGACAGGGAAGGGAAAAACTGTTTTTT. The genes are TRBV2 and TRBJ1-4; 9 nucleotides line up with TRBD1. CDR3 size: 14 residues. CDR1 and CDR2 from the germline V gene are SNHLY and FYNNEI. V trimming: 7 bases; J trimming: 8 bases; junction bases outside the gene matches: 8. Full variable domain (remainder filled in from reference TRBV2 and TRBJ1-4): EPEVTQTPSHQVTQMGQEVILRCVPISNHLYFYWYRQILGQKVEFLVSFYNNEISEKSEIFDDQFSVERPDGSNFTLKIRSTKLEDSAMYFCASTMGQGREKLFFGSGTQLSVL.

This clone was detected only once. The CDR3 DNA reads as TGTGCCAGCAGTCCGGGACAGATAAATGAAAAACTGTTTTTT. Its protein product is CASSPGQINEKLFF. The chain recombines TRBV27 with TRBJ1-4, with 7 bases that match TRBD1. After removal of 5 bases from V and 5 bases from J, the junction contained 5 bases not matched to a gene. The CDR3 has 14 residues. The germline V gene encodes CDR1 MNHEY and CDR2 SMNVEV (reference sequence).

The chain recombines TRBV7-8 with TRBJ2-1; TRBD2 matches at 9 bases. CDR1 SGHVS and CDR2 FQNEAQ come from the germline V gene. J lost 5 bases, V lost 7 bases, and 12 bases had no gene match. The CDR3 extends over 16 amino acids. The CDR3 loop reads CASNRTSATFDNEQFF. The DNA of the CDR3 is TGTGCCAGCAACAGGACTAGCGCGACTTTCGACAATGAGCAGTTCTTC.

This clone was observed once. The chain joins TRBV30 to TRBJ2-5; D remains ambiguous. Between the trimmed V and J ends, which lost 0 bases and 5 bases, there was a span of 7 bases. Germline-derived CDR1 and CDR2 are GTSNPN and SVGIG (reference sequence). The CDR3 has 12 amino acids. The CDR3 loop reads CAWSVLSETQYF. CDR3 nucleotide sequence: TGTGCCTGGAGTGTACTATCGGAGACCCAGTACTTC.

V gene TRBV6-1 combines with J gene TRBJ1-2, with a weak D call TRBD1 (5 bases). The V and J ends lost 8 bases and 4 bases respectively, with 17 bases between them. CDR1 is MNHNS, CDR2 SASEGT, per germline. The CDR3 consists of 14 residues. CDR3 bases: TGTGCCAGCCATCCCGACAGTGCCTCCTATGGCTACACCTTC. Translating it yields CASHPDSASYGYTF.

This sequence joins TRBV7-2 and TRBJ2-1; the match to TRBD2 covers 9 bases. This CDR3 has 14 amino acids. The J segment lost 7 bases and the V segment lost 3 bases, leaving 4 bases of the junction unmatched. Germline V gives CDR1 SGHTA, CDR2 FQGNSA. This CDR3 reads CASSFLLAGNEQFF. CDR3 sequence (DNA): TGTGCCAGCAGCTTTTTACTAGCGGGTAATGAGCAGTTCTTC.

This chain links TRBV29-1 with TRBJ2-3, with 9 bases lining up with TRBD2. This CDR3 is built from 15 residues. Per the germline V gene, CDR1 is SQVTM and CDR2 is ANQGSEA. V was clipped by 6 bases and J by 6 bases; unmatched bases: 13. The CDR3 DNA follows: TGCAGCGTGCCCCCCACTAGCGGGTGGTCGGATACGCAGTATTTT. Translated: CSVPPTSGWSDTQYF.

CDR3 amino acids: CASRPEGKGKLFF. In DNA, the CDR3 is TGTGCCAGCCGACCGGAGGGGAAGGGGAAACTGTTTTTT. The rearrangement joins TRBV2 to TRBJ1-4; TRBD1 is a possible D gene (5 bases). Germline values: CDR1 SNHLY, CDR2 FYNNEI. This CDR3 has 13 amino acids. V was trimmed by 8 bases and J by 11 bases, leaving 18 bases between them.

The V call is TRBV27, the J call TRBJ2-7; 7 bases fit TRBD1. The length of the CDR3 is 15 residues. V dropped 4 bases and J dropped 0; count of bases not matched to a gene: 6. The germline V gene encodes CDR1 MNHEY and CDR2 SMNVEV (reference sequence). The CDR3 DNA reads TGTGCCAGCAGTTCTCCGACAGGGCCCTCCTACGAGCAGTACTTC. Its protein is CASSSPTGPSYEQYF.